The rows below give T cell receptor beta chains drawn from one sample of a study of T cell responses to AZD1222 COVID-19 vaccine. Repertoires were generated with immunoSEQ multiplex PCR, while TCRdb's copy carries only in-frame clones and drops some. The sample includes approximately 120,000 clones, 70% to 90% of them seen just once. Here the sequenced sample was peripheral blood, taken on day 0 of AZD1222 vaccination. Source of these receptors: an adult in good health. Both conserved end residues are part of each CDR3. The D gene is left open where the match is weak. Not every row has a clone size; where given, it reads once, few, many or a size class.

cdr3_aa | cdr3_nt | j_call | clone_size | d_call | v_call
CSAGGSQSEGYTF | TGCAGCGCCGGGGGCTCCCAGAGTGAGGGCTACACCTTC | TRBJ1-2 | - | - | TRBV29-1
CASSERRERYNEQFF | TGTGCCAGCAGTGAAAGGCGGGAGAGATACAATGAGCAGTTCTTC | TRBJ2-1 | - | TRBD2 | TRBV6-1
CASSLRLAGVRSEQFF | TGTGCCAGCAGCTTACGGCTAGCGGGAGTTCGAAGTGAGCAGTTCTTC | TRBJ2-1 | - | TRBD2 | TRBV7-2
CASNRGEKLFF | TGTGCCAGCAACCGGGGTGAAAAACTGTTTTTT | TRBJ1-4 | - | - | TRBV12-3/TRBV12-4
CASSLVGASSGNTIYF | TGCGCCAGCAGCTTGGTCGGGGCTAGCTCTGGAAACACCATATATTTT | TRBJ1-3 | - | - | TRBV5-1
CASSSGQGTPWTEAFF | TGTGCCAGCAGCTCGGGACAGGGGACTCCCTGGACTGAAGCTTTCTTT | TRBJ1-1 | - | TRBD1 | TRBV7-8
CATSVGHSSQETQYF | TGTGCCACCAGTGTGGGCCACTCGTCACAAGAGACCCAGTACTTC | TRBJ2-5 | - | - | TRBV24-1
CASNPYGLAGYNEQFF | TGTGCCAGCAATCCTTATGGGCTAGCGGGGTACAATGAGCAGTTCTTC | TRBJ2-1 | - | TRBD2 | TRBV28
CASSLGWRSPEQFF | TGTGCCAGCAGCTTAGGGTGGCGCTCCCCAGAGCAGTTCTTC | TRBJ2-1 | - | - | TRBV7-2
CASSGGLLNTEAFF | TGTGCCAGTAGTGGTGGGCTATTGAACACTGAAGCTTTCTTT | TRBJ1-1 | - | - | TRBV19
CASSEDLMETQYF | TGTGCCAGCAGTGAAGATCTCATGGAGACCCAGTACTTC | TRBJ2-5 | - | - | TRBV2
CASSVAHGISTDTQYF | TGTGCCAGCAGCGTAGCACACGGAATCAGCACAGATACGCAGTATTTT | TRBJ2-3 | - | - | TRBV9
CASSHGQLNTEAFF | TGCGCCAGCAGCCATGGACAGTTAAACACTGAAGCTTTCTTT | TRBJ1-1 | - | - | TRBV5-1
CASSQRGRRGTDTQYF | TGTGCCAGCAGCCAAAGGGGGCGGAGGGGCACAGATACGCAGTATTTT | TRBJ2-3 | - | - | TRBV3-1/TRBV3-2
CATKGQSQETQYF | TGTGCCACCAAGGGACAGTCACAAGAGACCCAGTACTTC | TRBJ2-5 | - | TRBD1 | TRBV24-1
CASSLLSTNEKLFF | TGCGCCAGCAGCTTGTTGTCAACTAATGAAAAACTGTTTTTT | TRBJ1-4 | - | - | TRBV5-1
CASSQDGLQGFGNQPQHF | TGCGCCAGCAGCCAAGATGGTCTACAGGGGTTTGGCAATCAGCCCCAGCATTTT | TRBJ1-5 | medium-sized | TRBD1 | TRBV4-1
CASSSGTANEKLFF | TGTGCCAGCAGCTCCGGGACCGCAAATGAAAAACTGTTTTTT | TRBJ1-4 | - | - | TRBV5-4
CASSMRQATNEKLFF | TGTGCCAGCAGCATGCGCCAGGCAACTAATGAAAAACTGTTTTTT | TRBJ1-4 | - | - | TRBV7-8
CASSLSGTGNNEQFF | TGCGCCAGCAGCTTATCCGGGACAGGGAACAATGAGCAGTTCTTC | TRBJ2-1 | - | TRBD1 | TRBV5-1
CASSHRTASGNTIYF | TGTGCCAGCAGCCACAGGACAGCCTCTGGAAACACCATATATTTT | TRBJ1-3 | - | - | TRBV14
CASSASQGWDTQYF | TGTGCCAGTAGTGCTTCACAGGGGTGGGATACGCAGTATTTT | TRBJ2-3 | - | TRBD1 | TRBV19
CASSLRTEAFF | TGTGCCAGCAGCTTAAGAACTGAAGCTTTCTTT | TRBJ1-1 | once | - | TRBV5-8
CASSMAPLSNQPQHF | TGTGCCAGTAGTATGGCACCACTTAGCAATCAGCCCCAGCATTTT | TRBJ1-5 | - | - | TRBV19
CASSYSAGSYNSPLHF | TGTGCCAGCAGTTACTCGGCCGGCTCCTATAATTCACCCCTCCACTTT | TRBJ1-6 | once | - | TRBV6-5
CATSRDHGDNSPLHF | TGTGCCACCAGCAGAGATCACGGGGATAATTCACCCCTCCACTTT | TRBJ1-6 | - | - | TRBV15
CASREASGSKKTQYF | TGTGCCAGCAGGGAAGCCAGCGGGAGTAAGAAGACCCAGTACTTC | TRBJ2-5 | once | TRBD2 | TRBV2
CASSIAIRAEQFF | TGTGCCAGTAGTATAGCGATCCGGGCTGAGCAGTTCTTC | TRBJ2-1 | - | - | TRBV19
CASSLFGGTADTQYF | TGTGCCAGCAGTTTGTTCGGGGGGACGGCAGATACGCAGTATTTT | TRBJ2-3 | once | TRBD2 | TRBV27
CASSPLGDNEQFF | TGTGCCAGCAGTCCGTTGGGAGACAATGAGCAGTTCTTC | TRBJ2-1 | - | - | TRBV6-2/TRBV6-3
CATSDRLARNPNTQYF | TGTGCCACCAGTGACAGACTAGCGAGAAATCCTAATACGCAGTATTTT | TRBJ2-3 | once | TRBD2 | TRBV24-1
CASSYPGGGAKGEAFF | TGTGCCAGCAGTTACCCCGGCGGGGGGGCGAAAGGTGAAGCTTTCTTT | TRBJ1-1 | - | - | TRBV6-2/TRBV6-3
CSVVRDPRRQETQYF | TGCAGCGTAGTCAGGGACCCCCGGCGCCAAGAGACCCAGTACTTC | TRBJ2-5 | once | - | TRBV29-1
CATSRAGTSGTGELFF | TGTGCCACCAGCAGAGCCGGCACCTCAGGGACCGGGGAGCTGTTTTTT | TRBJ2-2 | - | - | TRBV15
CASSEYGYGNQPQHF | TGTGCCAGCAGTGAATACGGATACGGCAATCAGCCCCAGCATTTT | TRBJ1-5 | - | - | TRBV6-1
CASSLAPSTGEQFF | TGCGCCAGCAGCTTGGCCCCTAGCACGGGTGAGCAGTTCTTC | TRBJ2-1 | - | - | TRBV5-1
CASSSVGASYNEQFF | TGTGCCAGTTCCTCGGTAGGGGCCTCCTACAATGAGCAGTTCTTC | TRBJ2-1 | - | - | TRBV27
CASSTSLGVGDTQYF | TGTGCCAGTAGTACCTCGTTGGGCGTTGGAGATACGCAGTATTTT | TRBJ2-3 | - | - | TRBV19
CASSGGDTYYGYTF | TGCGCCAGCAGCGGGGGAGACACCTACTATGGCTACACCTTC | TRBJ1-2 | - | - | TRBV5-1
CASTYVGPPYVGYTF | TGTGCCAGCACCTACGTGGGACCTCCCTATGTAGGCTACACCTTC | TRBJ1-2 | - | - | TRBV5-8
CASSEAPSLAYTQYF | TGTGCCAGCAGCGAGGCCCCCTCACTAGCATATACGCAGTATTTT | TRBJ2-3 | - | - | TRBV9
CASSFQGLITDTQYF | TGTGCCAGCAGTTTTCAAGGACTTATCACAGATACGCAGTATTTT | TRBJ2-3 | - | - | TRBV6-5
CARCLYTF | TGTGCCAGGTGCCTCTACACCTTC | TRBJ1-2 | - | - | TRBV3-1/TRBV3-2
CASNPTGRLGASQAFF | TGTGCCAGCAACCCGACAGGGAGGCTGGGGGCATCTCAAGCTTTCTTT | TRBJ1-1 | - | TRBD1 | TRBV5-6
CASSLRDRGANTEAFF | TGTGCCAGCAGCCTCAGGGATCGGGGGGCGAACACTGAAGCTTTCTTT | TRBJ1-1 | - | - | TRBV11-2
CASSLEPGHGGEAFF | TGTGCCAGCAGCTTAGAACCGGGACATGGCGGTGAAGCTTTCTTT | TRBJ1-1 | - | - | TRBV11-3
CSARYYNEQFF | TGCAGTGCGAGGTATTACAATGAGCAGTTCTTC | TRBJ2-1 | - | - | TRBV20-1
CAISPNRNTGELFF | TGTGCCATCAGTCCAAACCGAAACACCGGGGAGCTGTTTTTT | TRBJ2-2 | - | - | TRBV10-3
CASRQGSSYNSPLHF | TGTGCCAGCAGACAGGGGAGCTCCTATAATTCACCCCTCCACTTT | TRBJ1-6 | - | TRBD1 | TRBV28
CASRTGPKNYEQYF | TGTGCCAGCAGAACCGGGCCAAAAAACTACGAGCAGTACTTC | TRBJ2-7 | once | - | TRBV6-5
CASSVLQGSTDTQYF | TGTGCCAGCAGCGTACTACAGGGGTCCACAGATACGCAGTATTTT | TRBJ2-3 | once | TRBD1 | TRBV9
CASSTPGTGGGGEQYF | TGTGCCAGCAGCACCCCCGGGACAGGAGGAGGGGGGGAGCAGTACTTC | TRBJ2-7 | - | TRBD1 | TRBV5-8
CASSPLSSSTDTQYF | TGTGCCAGCAGCCCTCTTAGCTCGTCCACAGATACGCAGTATTTT | TRBJ2-3 | - | - | TRBV16
CASSTGTGGQFF | TGTGCCAGCAGCACCGGGACTGGGGGGCAGTTCTTC | TRBJ2-1 | - | - | TRBV7-3
CASSLSGTSGTDTQYF | TGTGCCAGCAGCTTGTCCGGGACTAGCGGGACAGATACGCAGTATTTT | TRBJ2-3 | few | TRBD2 | TRBV7-2
CASSVATGGTGELFF | TGTGCCAGCAGCGTAGCCACGGGGGGCACCGGGGAGCTGTTTTTT | TRBJ2-2 | - | TRBD2 | TRBV9
CASSPQVSIYGYTF | TGTGCCAGTAGTCCACAGGTATCCATCTATGGCTACACCTTC | TRBJ1-2 | - | - | TRBV19
CASSLDRGVEAFF | TGTGCCAGCAGCTTAGATCGGGGAGTTGAAGCTTTCTTT | TRBJ1-1 | - | - | TRBV7-8
CASGGHYNYGYTF | TGTGCCAGCGGGGGACACTATAACTATGGCTACACCTTC | TRBJ1-2 | - | - | TRBV27
CASSQLAGNPNYGYTF | TGTGCCAGCAGCCAACTCGCGGGCAATCCTAACTATGGCTACACCTTC | TRBJ1-2 | - | - | TRBV3-1/TRBV3-2